This is a list of T cell receptor beta chains from one sample in a study of PD-1 blockade in classical Hodgkin lymphoma. Method: immunoSEQ multiplex PCR; TCRdb's copy keeps in-frame clones and lacks some. The sample consists of just under 100,000 clones, over 80% of them appearing once. This material consisted of peripheral blood mononuclear cells (PBMCs), taken at baseline. The receptors were sampled from a human donor with classical Hodgkin lymphoma. Both conserved end residues are part of each CDR3. The order of the fields is J gene, V gene, CDR3 protein.

j_call: TRBJ2-3
v_call: TRBV10-3
cdr3_aa: CAIRPDSSTDTQYF

j_call: TRBJ2-2
v_call: TRBV15
cdr3_aa: CATDPSGEAGELFF

j_call: TRBJ2-5
v_call: TRBV7-9
cdr3_aa: CASSWSQETQYF

j_call: TRBJ2-7
v_call: TRBV6-1
cdr3_aa: CASSVDRGPHEQYF

j_call: TRBJ2-7
v_call: TRBV5-4
cdr3_aa: CASSLEGGLLNYEQYF

j_call: TRBJ2-7
v_call: TRBV7-8
cdr3_aa: CASSYFRDRTYEQYF

j_call: TRBJ1-3
v_call: TRBV5-1
cdr3_aa: CASSPGRTGNTIYF

j_call: TRBJ1-6
v_call: TRBV30
cdr3_aa: CAWTPLEGSLHF

j_call: TRBJ1-5
v_call: TRBV19
cdr3_aa: CASSPGNSNQPQHF

j_call: TRBJ2-7
v_call: TRBV28
cdr3_aa: CASSPMTSGEPYEQYF

j_call: TRBJ2-7
v_call: TRBV27
cdr3_aa: CASSTGWNEQYF

j_call: TRBJ1-1
v_call: TRBV19
cdr3_aa: CASTLPRGQGAAFF

j_call: TRBJ2-5
v_call: TRBV5-4
cdr3_aa: CASSATSGRNQETQYF

j_call: TRBJ2-1
v_call: TRBV5-1
cdr3_aa: CASSSSSGASYNEQFF

j_call: TRBJ1-2
v_call: TRBV11-1
cdr3_aa: CASSPGAGDGYTF

j_call: TRBJ2-5
v_call: TRBV30
cdr3_aa: CAWSVGETQYF

j_call: TRBJ2-2
v_call: TRBV10-3
cdr3_aa: CAIRPSPAGELFF

j_call: TRBJ1-1
v_call: TRBV5-6
cdr3_aa: CASSLQGRDTEAFF

j_call: TRBJ2-1
v_call: TRBV19
cdr3_aa: CASSIITGGYNEQFF

j_call: TRBJ2-1
v_call: TRBV5-4
cdr3_aa: CASSRAGGYNEQFF

j_call: TRBJ1-2
v_call: TRBV11-1
cdr3_aa: CASSLIGSGGYTF

j_call: TRBJ2-5
v_call: TRBV2
cdr3_aa: CASSVRGRAETQYF

j_call: TRBJ1-3
v_call: TRBV11-3
cdr3_aa: CASSLGVTSGNTIYF

j_call: TRBJ1-2
v_call: TRBV5-1
cdr3_aa: CASSLEAGAPNYGYTF

j_call: TRBJ2-3
v_call: TRBV4-3
cdr3_aa: CASSQEAGVTDTQYF

j_call: TRBJ2-5
v_call: TRBV19
cdr3_aa: CASSIQETQYF

j_call: TRBJ2-5
v_call: TRBV4-3
cdr3_aa: CASSRGFQETQYF

j_call: TRBJ1-3
v_call: TRBV19
cdr3_aa: CASSIGSSRLSGNTIYF

j_call: TRBJ2-7
v_call: TRBV11-2
cdr3_aa: CASSPGTTYEQYF

j_call: TRBJ2-2
v_call: TRBV5-4
cdr3_aa: CASSPEIAGWGTGELFF

j_call: TRBJ2-1
v_call: TRBV6-5
cdr3_aa: CASSYTAVSYNEQFF

j_call: TRBJ2-1
v_call: TRBV5-8
cdr3_aa: CASSARTGLGYNEQFF

j_call: TRBJ2-3
v_call: TRBV28
cdr3_aa: CASKDGGGTDTQYF

j_call: TRBJ2-1
v_call: TRBV5-1
cdr3_aa: CASRYRGGDEQFF

j_call: TRBJ2-3
v_call: TRBV18
cdr3_aa: CASSPKTASTDTQYF

j_call: TRBJ2-5
v_call: TRBV7-9
cdr3_aa: CASSLALKWKQTQETQYF

j_call: TRBJ1-2
v_call: TRBV5-1
cdr3_aa: CASSPGQGGVVGRYTF

j_call: TRBJ2-3
v_call: TRBV7-3
cdr3_aa: CASSSRALGDTQYF

j_call: TRBJ1-5
v_call: TRBV2
cdr3_aa: CASSGDRGHQPQHF

j_call: TRBJ2-1
v_call: TRBV14
cdr3_aa: CASSLYNEQFF

j_call: TRBJ1-2
v_call: TRBV14
cdr3_aa: CASSQEIDYGYTF

j_call: TRBJ2-7
v_call: TRBV4-2
cdr3_aa: CASSRGGTSGRAANEQYF

j_call: TRBJ2-7
v_call: TRBV7-6
cdr3_aa: CASSLVGGSGGYEQYF

j_call: TRBJ2-3
v_call: TRBV7-6
cdr3_aa: CASSYWTGVSTDTQYF

j_call: TRBJ2-1
v_call: TRBV20-1
cdr3_aa: CSARGHNEQFF

j_call: TRBJ1-3
v_call: TRBV6-5
cdr3_aa: CASSYSRASSGNTIYF

j_call: TRBJ1-4
v_call: TRBV11-3
cdr3_aa: CASSPPQGGRRRNEKLFF

j_call: TRBJ2-3
v_call: TRBV9
cdr3_aa: CASSGQLAGFKNTQYF

j_call: TRBJ1-5
v_call: TRBV5-6
cdr3_aa: CASSLSGNQPQHF

j_call: TRBJ2-5
v_call: TRBV7-8
cdr3_aa: CASSLGRGRQETQYF

j_call: TRBJ1-2
v_call: TRBV2
cdr3_aa: CASSQQGQYGYTF

j_call: TRBJ1-2
v_call: TRBV2
cdr3_aa: CASNLQGQGYTF

j_call: TRBJ2-2
v_call: TRBV30
cdr3_aa: CAWNPGRANTGELFF

j_call: TRBJ1-1
v_call: TRBV5-1
cdr3_aa: CASSLGQGAVTEAFF

j_call: TRBJ1-5
v_call: TRBV19
cdr3_aa: CASEAGGARQPQHF